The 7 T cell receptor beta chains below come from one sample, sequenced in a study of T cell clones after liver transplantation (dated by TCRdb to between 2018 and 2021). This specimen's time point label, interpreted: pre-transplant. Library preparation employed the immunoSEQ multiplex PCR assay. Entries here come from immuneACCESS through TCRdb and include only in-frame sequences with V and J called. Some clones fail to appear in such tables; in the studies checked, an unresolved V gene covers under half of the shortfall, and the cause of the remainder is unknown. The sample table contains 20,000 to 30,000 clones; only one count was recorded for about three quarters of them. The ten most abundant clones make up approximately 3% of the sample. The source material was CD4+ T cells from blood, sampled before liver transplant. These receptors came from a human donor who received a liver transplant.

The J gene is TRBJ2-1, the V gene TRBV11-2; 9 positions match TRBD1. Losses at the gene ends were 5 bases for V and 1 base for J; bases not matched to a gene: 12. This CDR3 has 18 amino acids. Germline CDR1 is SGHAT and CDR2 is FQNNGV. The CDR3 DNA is TGTGCCAGCAGCCCGTACGGGACAGGGAGAGAGTCCTACAATGAGCAGTTCTTC. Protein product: CASSPYGTGRESYNEQFF.

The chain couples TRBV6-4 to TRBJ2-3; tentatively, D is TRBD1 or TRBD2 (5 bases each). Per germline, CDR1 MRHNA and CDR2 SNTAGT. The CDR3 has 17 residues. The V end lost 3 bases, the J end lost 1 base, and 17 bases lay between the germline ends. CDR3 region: CASSDLKGAGGTDTQYF. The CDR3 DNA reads TGTGCCAGCAGTGATTTGAAAGGGGCCGGGGGCACAGATACGCAGTATTTT.

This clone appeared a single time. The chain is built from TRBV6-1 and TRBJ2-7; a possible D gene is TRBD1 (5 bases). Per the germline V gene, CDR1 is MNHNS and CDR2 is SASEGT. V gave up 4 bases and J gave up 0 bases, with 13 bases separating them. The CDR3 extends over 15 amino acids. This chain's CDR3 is CASSGAGKPSYEQYF. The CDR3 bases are TGTGCCAGCAGTGGAGCAGGGAAACCCTCCTACGAGCAGTACTTC.

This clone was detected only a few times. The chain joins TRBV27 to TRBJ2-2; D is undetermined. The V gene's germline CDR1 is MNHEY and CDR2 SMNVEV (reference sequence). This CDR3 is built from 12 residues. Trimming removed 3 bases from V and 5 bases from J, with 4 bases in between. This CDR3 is CASSLMTGELFF. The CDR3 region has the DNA TGTGCCAGCAGTTTGATGACCGGGGAGCTGTTTTTT.

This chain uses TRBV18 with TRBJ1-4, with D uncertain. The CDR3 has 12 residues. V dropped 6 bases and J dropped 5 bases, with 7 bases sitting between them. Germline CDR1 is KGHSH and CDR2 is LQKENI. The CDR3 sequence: CASSPSNEKLFF. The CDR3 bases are TGTGCCAGCTCTCCCTCGAATGAAAAACTGTTTTTT.

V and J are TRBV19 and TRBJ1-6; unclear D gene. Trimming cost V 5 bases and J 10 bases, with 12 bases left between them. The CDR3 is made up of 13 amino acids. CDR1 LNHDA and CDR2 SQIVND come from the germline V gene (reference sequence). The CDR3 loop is CASSLNSRSPLHF. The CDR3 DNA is TGTGCCAGTAGTCTGAACAGCCGATCACCCCTCCACTTT.

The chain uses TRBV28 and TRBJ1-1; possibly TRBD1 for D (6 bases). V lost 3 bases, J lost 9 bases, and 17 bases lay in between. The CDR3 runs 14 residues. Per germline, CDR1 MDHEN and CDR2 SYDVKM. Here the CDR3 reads CASSFAGDTAKAFF. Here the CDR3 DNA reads TGTGCCAGCAGTTTTGCAGGGGACACGGCCAAAGCTTTCTTT.